A selection of T cell receptor beta chains follows, all from one sample in a study of identical twins. TCRdb ran MiXCR on the 5' RACE reads and lists one entry per CDR3 protein. The sample contains hundreds of thousands of distinct CDR3 sequences, around a sixth of which appear only once. These data also featured in a second study, about T cells expressing NK-cell markers.

Sequenced material: PBMCs. The receptors derive from a woman aged 18-29 years in good health. Both conserved end residues are part of each CDR3. D genes are given only for firm matches. Clone size is stated in some rows and not others, as once, few, many or a class when expanded.

v_gene	j_gene	abundance	d_gene	CDR3nt	CDR3aa
TRBV12-3/TRBV12-4	TRBJ2-1	many	TRBD2	TGTGCCAGCAGCCAGGGACTAGCGGGCTCCTACAATGAGCAGTTCTTC	CASSQGLAGSYNEQFF
TRBV30	TRBJ2-7	few	NA	TGTGCCTGGAGTGTGGTTCGCTACGAGCAGTACTTC	CAWSVVRYEQYF
TRBV12-3/TRBV12-4	TRBJ1-1	NA	NA	TGTGCCAGCAGCAGAACGGGGGGCTGGTATGAAGCTTTCTTT	CASSRTGGWYEAFF
TRBV12-3/TRBV12-4	TRBJ2-1	NA	NA	TGTGCCAGCAATTTCGGAAGTCACAATGAGCAGTTCTTC	CASNFGSHNEQFF
TRBV6-5	TRBJ2-5	few	NA	TGTGCCAGCAGTTACTCGAATGGTGAGACCCAGTACTTC	CASSYSNGETQYF
TRBV5-1	TRBJ2-7	NA	NA	TGCGCCAGCAGCTCGCTTCGAGAACCCGAGCAGTACTTC	CASSSLREPEQYF
TRBV6-1	TRBJ2-3	NA	TRBD1	TGTGCCAGCAGCTGGACAGGGGCGGATACGCAGTATTTT	CASSWTGADTQYF
TRBV6-5	TRBJ2-4	few	TRBD2	TGTGCCAGCAGTTACTCGGGCGGGAGGGCCACAAACATTCAGTACTTC	CASSYSGGRATNIQYF
TRBV6-5	TRBJ1-1	many	TRBD1	TGTGCCAGCAGTTTTGCGGGACAGGGGCGGACGCCGCTTTCGGAAGCTTTCTTT	CASSFAGQGRTPLSEAFF
TRBV6-2/TRBV6-3	TRBJ2-1	NA	NA	TGTGCCAGCAGGACTAGAACTCTCTTGTCGTCCTACAATGAGCAGTTCTTC	CASRTRTLLSSYNEQFF
TRBV7-2	TRBJ2-7	NA	NA	TGTGCCAGCAGCTTCCCAGCGCCCCTCAACGAGCAGTACTTC	CASSFPAPLNEQYF
TRBV29-1	TRBJ1-1	few	NA	TGCAGCGTATACCGGACACCCGAAGCTTTCTTT	CSVYRTPEAFF
TRBV2	TRBJ2-3	few	NA	TGTGCCAGCAGTGAGGGAGCCTGGTCAGATACGCAGTATTTT	CASSEGAWSDTQYF
TRBV4-1	TRBJ1-2	NA	NA	TGCGCCAGCAGCCACCAAGGGGGACTCTATGGCTACACCTTC	CASSHQGGLYGYTF
TRBV7-9	TRBJ2-3	NA	TRBD2	TGTGCCAGCAGCTTCCAGCGGGAGCGGGATACGCAGTATTTT	CASSFQRERDTQYF
TRBV12-3/TRBV12-4	TRBJ1-2	few	NA	TGTGCCAGCAGTTCGAGGTTCTATGGCTACACCTTC	CASSSRFYGYTF
TRBV6-6	TRBJ1-1	few	TRBD1	TGTGCCGGCAAACTGGGACAGGGGACCGAAGCTTTCTTT	CAGKLGQGTEAFF
TRBV20-1	TRBJ2-5	few	TRBD2	TGCAGTGCCCCCCCAGGGCGGGAGAGGGAGACCCAGTACTTC	CSAPPGRERETQYF
TRBV5-1	TRBJ1-1	NA	NA	TGCGCCAGCAGCTTGGAGGGGGGCTTCGGTGAAGCTTTCTTT	CASSLEGGFGEAFF
TRBV4-3	TRBJ1-5	many	NA	TGCGCCAGCAGCCAAGATAGAGGTCAGCCCCAGCATTTT	CASSQDRGQPQHF
TRBV20-1	TRBJ2-7	few	TRBD2	TGCAGTGCGCCTATAGCGGGAGACCTAACCTACGAGCAGTACTTC	CSAPIAGDLTYEQYF
TRBV7-9	TRBJ2-7	few	NA	TGTGCCAGCAGCCACTCCCCGGGATCTTCCTACGAGCAGTACTTC	CASSHSPGSSYEQYF
TRBV5-5	TRBJ2-1	NA	NA	TGTGCCAGCAGCTCCCAACTAGCTTTAGAGTCCAATGAGCAGTTCTTC	CASSSQLALESNEQFF
TRBV12-3/TRBV12-4	TRBJ1-2	few	NA	TGTGCCAGCAGTCCAGGGGTCTATGGCTACACCTTC	CASSPGVYGYTF
TRBV15	TRBJ2-3	few	NA	TGTGCCACCAGCAGAGATCGGAGAGATACGCAGTATTTT	CATSRDRRDTQYF
TRBV5-1	TRBJ2-7	NA	TRBD1	TGCGCCAGCAGCCCCAGGGGACAGGGGGCTAACGAGCAGTACTTC	CASSPRGQGANEQYF
TRBV12-3/TRBV12-4	TRBJ1-2	NA	TRBD1	TGTGCCAGCAGTCCACGAACAGGGGGAAATGGCTACACCTTC	CASSPRTGGNGYTF
TRBV27	TRBJ2-3	NA	NA	TGTGCCAGCACCTTGACAGTACTTGGGAAAGATACGCAGTATTTT	CASTLTVLGKDTQYF
TRBV12-3/TRBV12-4	TRBJ2-1	NA	TRBD2	TGTGCCATACTGAAGGGACTAGCGAGACGGGATGAGCAGTTCTTC	CAILKGLARRDEQFF
TRBV6-1	TRBJ1-2	few	NA	TGTGCCAGCAGCCCGAGCACGAACTATGGCTACACCTTC	CASSPSTNYGYTF
TRBV7-8	TRBJ2-7	NA	NA	TGTGCCAGCAGCTTAGCGCCTCTAGCGTATCAGTACTTC	CASSLAPLAYQYF
TRBV29-1	TRBJ2-1	few	NA	TGCAGCGATCGCCGGGACACCTATTACAATGAGCAGTTCTTC	CSDRRDTYYNEQFF
TRBV20-1	TRBJ2-7	NA	NA	TGCAGTGCTTTTTGGAGCGCGCCCTACGAGCAGTACTTC	CSAFWSAPYEQYF
TRBV5-8	TRBJ1-6	few	NA	TGTGCCACCGACGAAGGCTCCTATAATTCACCCCTCCACTTT	CATDEGSYNSPLHF
TRBV12-3/TRBV12-4	TRBJ1-1	many	NA	TGTGCCAGCTCATCCGGCCTCCGAGCTTTCTTT	CASSSGLRAFF
TRBV27	TRBJ1-6	NA	TRBD1	TGTGCCAGCAGTCCAACGCCGGGACAGGGTTCCTCCTATAATTCACCCCTCCACTTT	CASSPTPGQGSSYNSPLHF
TRBV3-1	TRBJ1-1	NA	TRBD1	TGTGCCAGCAGCAACGCCCGGGACAGGGGAAATTTTGAAGCTTTCTTT	CASSNARDRGNFEAFF
TRBV25-1	TRBJ1-5	few	NA	TGTGCCAGCAGTGAACAGAGTTATCAGCCCCAACATTTT	CASSEQSYQPQHF
TRBV6-1	TRBJ1-6	few	TRBD1	TGTGCCAGCAGCACTACTTCCGGGACAGGGAGGACACCCCTCCACTTT	CASSTTSGTGRTPLHF
TRBV7-9	TRBJ2-2	NA	TRBD2	TGTGCCATCCCTAGCGGTGCCGGGGAGCTGTTTTTT	CAIPSGAGELFF
TRBV20-1	TRBJ2-2	NA	NA	TGCAGTGCTAGGCGTCAGCTAAACACCGGGGAGCTGTTTTTT	CSARRQLNTGELFF
TRBV2	TRBJ2-5	once	NA	TGTGCCAGCAGTGATTCCCCGGGGCGCGTGCAGACCCAGTACTTC	CASSDSPGRVQTQYF
TRBV9	TRBJ2-1	NA	TRBD2	TGTGCCAGCAGCGTACCGAGCGGGGGGCTCGCCAATGAGCAGTTCTTC	CASSVPSGGLANEQFF
TRBV20-1	TRBJ2-3	few	NA	TGCAGTGCTAGAGCTTTTATCAGCAGTGGTGATACGCAGTATTTT	CSARAFISSGDTQYF
TRBV18	TRBJ1-2	NA	NA	TGTGCCAGCTCACCGCAACAGCTCGAATTTGATGGCTACACCTTC	CASSPQQLEFDGYTF
TRBV27	TRBJ2-7	few	TRBD1	TGTGCCAGCAGTCACCTAATGGACAGGGACTACGAGCAGTACTTC	CASSHLMDRDYEQYF
TRBV12-3/TRBV12-4	TRBJ2-1	NA	NA	TGTGCCAGCAGTCTACGTCCCGGTCAGGGCAATGAGCAGTTCTTC	CASSLRPGQGNEQFF
TRBV11-3	TRBJ2-1	NA	NA	TGTGCCAGCAGCCACCGGAGTGAGCAGTTCTTC	CASSHRSEQFF
TRBV24-1	TRBJ2-5	NA	NA	TGTGCCACCAGTGCCGGGTCCGAAGAGACCCAGTACTTC	CATSAGSEETQYF
TRBV6-1	TRBJ2-3	NA	NA	TGTGCCAGCAGAGTGGACGGGTACGGGGAGCAGTATTTT	CASRVDGYGEQYF
TRBV6-2/TRBV6-3	TRBJ2-1	NA	NA	TGTGCCAGCAGTTCCTGGACTCATTACAATGAGCAGTTCTTC	CASSSWTHYNEQFF
TRBV20-1	TRBJ2-1	few	TRBD1	TGCAGTGCGAGCGGACAGGGATGGGGTGAGCAGTTCTTC	CSASGQGWGEQFF
TRBV20-1	TRBJ2-1	few	NA	TGCAGTGCTAGACAGGACCGTTACAATGAGCAGTTCTTC	CSARQDRYNEQFF
TRBV12-3/TRBV12-4	TRBJ1-1	few	NA	TGTGCCAGCAGTGATCCAAACACTGAAGCTTTCTTT	CASSDPNTEAFF
TRBV10-3	TRBJ2-7	once	NA	TGTGCCATCAGTGAGTCGGGGGCCTCCTACGAGCAGTACTTC	CAISESGASYEQYF